This T cell receptor beta chain is drawn from a study of T cell responses to AZD1222 COVID-19 vaccine. The germline gives CDR1 SGHTA, CDR2 FQGNSA. The CDR3 spans 16 residues. Trimming left V 0 bases short and J 4 bases short, with 15 bases between. Sequencing was performed with immunoSEQ multiplex PCR; in TCRdb, only in-frame clones are kept and a portion is missing. The table records about 130,000 clones, roughly 93% of them present only once. This chain joins TRBV7-2 and TRBJ1-2; D remains unclear. The source was peripheral blood, collected on day 0 of AZD1222 vaccination. The sequence derives from an adult in good health. CDR3 in amino acids: CASSLAPGAASYGYTF. The CDR3 DNA is TGTGCCAGCAGCTTAGCCCCAGGCGCGGCCAGCTATGGCTACACCTTC. Using reference TRBV7-2 and TRBJ1-2 for the parts outside the CDR3, the full variable domain is GAGVSQSPSNKVTEKGKDVELRCDPISGHTALYWYRQSLGQGLEFLIYFQGNSAPDKSGLPSDRFSAERTGGSVSTLTIQRTQQEDSAVYLCASSLAPGAASYGYTFGSGTRLTVV.